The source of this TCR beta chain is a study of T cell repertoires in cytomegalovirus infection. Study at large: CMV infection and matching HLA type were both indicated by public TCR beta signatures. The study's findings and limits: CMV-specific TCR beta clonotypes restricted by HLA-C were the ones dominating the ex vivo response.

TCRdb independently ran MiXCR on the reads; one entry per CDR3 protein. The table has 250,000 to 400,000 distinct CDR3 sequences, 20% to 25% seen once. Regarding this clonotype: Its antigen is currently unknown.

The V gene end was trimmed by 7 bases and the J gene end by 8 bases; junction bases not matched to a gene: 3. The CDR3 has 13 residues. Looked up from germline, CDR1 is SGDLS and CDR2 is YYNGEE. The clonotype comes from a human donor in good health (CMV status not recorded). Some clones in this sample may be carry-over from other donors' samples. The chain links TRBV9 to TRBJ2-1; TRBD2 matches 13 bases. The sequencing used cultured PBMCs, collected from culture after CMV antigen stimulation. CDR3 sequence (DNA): TGTGCCAGCGGACTAGCGGGAGTCGATGAGCAGTTCTTC. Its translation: CASGLAGVDEQFF.